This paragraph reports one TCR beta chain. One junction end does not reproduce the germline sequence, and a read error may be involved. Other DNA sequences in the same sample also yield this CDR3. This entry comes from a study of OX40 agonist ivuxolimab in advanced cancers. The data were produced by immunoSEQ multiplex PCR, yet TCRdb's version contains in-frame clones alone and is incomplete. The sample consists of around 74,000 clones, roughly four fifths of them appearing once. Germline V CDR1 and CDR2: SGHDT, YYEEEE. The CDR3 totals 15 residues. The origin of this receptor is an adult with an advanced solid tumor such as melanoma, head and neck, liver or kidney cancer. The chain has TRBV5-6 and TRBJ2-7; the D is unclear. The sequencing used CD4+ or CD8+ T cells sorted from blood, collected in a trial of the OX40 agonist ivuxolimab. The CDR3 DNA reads TGTGCCAGCAGCTTGGTCGGAGTGTCAGGCTACGAGCAGTACTTT. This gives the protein CASSLVGVSGYEQYF.